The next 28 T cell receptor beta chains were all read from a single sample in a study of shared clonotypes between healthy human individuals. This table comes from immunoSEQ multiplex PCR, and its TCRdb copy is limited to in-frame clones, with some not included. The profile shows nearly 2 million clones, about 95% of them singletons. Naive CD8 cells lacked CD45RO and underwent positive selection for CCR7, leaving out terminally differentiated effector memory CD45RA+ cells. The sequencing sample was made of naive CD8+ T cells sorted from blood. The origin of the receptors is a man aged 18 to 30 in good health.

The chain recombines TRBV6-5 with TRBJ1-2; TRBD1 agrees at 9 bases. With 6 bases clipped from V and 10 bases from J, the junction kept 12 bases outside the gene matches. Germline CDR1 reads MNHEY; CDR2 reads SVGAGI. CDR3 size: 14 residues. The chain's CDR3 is CASRPGTGFVDYTF. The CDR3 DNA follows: TGTGCCAGCAGACCCGGGACAGGGTTTGTTGACTACACCTTC.

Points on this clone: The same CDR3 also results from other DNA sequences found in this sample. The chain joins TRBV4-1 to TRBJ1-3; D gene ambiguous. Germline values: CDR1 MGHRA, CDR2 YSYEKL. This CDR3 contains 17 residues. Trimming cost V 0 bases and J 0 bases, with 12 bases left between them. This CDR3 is CASSQEGHLSSGNTIYF. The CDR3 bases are TGCGCCAGCAGCCAAGAGGGCCACCTGAGCTCTGGAAACACCATATATTTT.

For the CDR3, the DNA is TGTGCCAGCAGCTCCTTGACAGGGGTTCAGCTTGGCTACACCTTC. Its translation: CASSSLTGVQLGYTF. The V and J genes are TRBV7-9 and TRBJ1-2; 8 positions match TRBD1. This CDR3 is 15 amino acids long. Trimming at V came to 4 bases and at J to 7 bases, leaving 11 bases not matched to a gene. Germline lookup yields CDR1 SEHNR and CDR2 FQNEAQ (reference sequence).

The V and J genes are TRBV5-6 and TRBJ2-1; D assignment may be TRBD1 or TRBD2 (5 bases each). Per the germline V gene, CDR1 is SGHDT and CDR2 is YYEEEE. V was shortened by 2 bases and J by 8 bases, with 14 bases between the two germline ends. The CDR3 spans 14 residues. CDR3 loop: CASSFGTNNYEQFF. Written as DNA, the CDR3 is TGTGCCAGCAGCTTTGGGACGAATAACTATGAGCAGTTCTTC.

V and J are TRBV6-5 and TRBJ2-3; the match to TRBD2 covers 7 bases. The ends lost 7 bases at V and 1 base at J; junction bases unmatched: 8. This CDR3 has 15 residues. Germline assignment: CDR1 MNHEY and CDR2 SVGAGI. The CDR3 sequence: CASTNGLAGTDTQYF. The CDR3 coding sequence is TGTGCCAGCACCAACGGGCTAGCGGGCACAGATACGCAGTATTTT.

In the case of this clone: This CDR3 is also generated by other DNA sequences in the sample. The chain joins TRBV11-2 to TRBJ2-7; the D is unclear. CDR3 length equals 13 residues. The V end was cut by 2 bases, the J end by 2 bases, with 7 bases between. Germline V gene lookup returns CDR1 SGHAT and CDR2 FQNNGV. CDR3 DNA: TGTGCCAGCAGCTTAAATAGGGCCTACGAGCAGTACTTC. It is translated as CASSLNRAYEQYF.

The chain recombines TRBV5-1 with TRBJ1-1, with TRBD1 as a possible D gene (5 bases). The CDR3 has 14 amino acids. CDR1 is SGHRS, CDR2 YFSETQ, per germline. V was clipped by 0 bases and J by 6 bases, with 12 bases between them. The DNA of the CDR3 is TGCGCCAGCAGCTTGGAACCCACAGGTCCTGAAGCTTTCTTT. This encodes CASSLEPTGPEAFF.

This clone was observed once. In nucleotides, the CDR3 is TGTGCCAGCTTCCACTGGGAAACTCAAGAGACCCAGTACTTC. Translating gives CASFHWETQETQYF. The chain combines TRBV18 with TRBJ2-5; D is unclear. Germline-derived CDR1 and CDR2 are KGHSH and LQKENI. V was pared by 7 bases and J by 2 bases, with 14 bases between. The CDR3 is 14 residues long.

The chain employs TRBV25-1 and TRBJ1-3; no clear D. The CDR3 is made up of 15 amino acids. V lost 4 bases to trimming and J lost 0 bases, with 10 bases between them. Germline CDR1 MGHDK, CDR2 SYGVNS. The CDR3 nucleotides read TGTGCCAGCAGTGCGTGGACCGTCTCTGGAAACACCATATATTTT. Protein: CASSAWTVSGNTIYF.

CDR3 region: CASSLEPGPGRAHTKNIQYF. CDR3 DNA: TGTGCCAGCAGCTTAGAACCCGGGCCAGGGCGGGCTCACACCAAAAACATTCAGTACTTC. The chain employs TRBV7-3 and TRBJ2-4; D tentatively fits TRBD1 or TRBD2 (5 bases each). Germline V gene sequence: CDR1 SGHTA, CDR2 FQGTGA. Trimming took 2 bases from V and 2 from J, leaving 25 bases between them. CDR3 size: 20 residues.

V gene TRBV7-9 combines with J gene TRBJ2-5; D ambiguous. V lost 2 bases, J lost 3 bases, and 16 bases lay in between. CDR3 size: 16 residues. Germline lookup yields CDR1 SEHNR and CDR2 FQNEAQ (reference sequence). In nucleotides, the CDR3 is TGTGCCAGCAGCTTATCACTTAGGGATTTGAAAGAGACCCAGTACTTC. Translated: CASSLSLRDLKETQYF.

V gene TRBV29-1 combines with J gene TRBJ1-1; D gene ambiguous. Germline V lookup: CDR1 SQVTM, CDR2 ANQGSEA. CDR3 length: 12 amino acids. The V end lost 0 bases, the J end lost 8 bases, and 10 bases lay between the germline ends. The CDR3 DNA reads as TGCAGCGTTGAAGATCTGGAGACCGAAGCTTTCTTT. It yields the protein CSVEDLETEAFF.

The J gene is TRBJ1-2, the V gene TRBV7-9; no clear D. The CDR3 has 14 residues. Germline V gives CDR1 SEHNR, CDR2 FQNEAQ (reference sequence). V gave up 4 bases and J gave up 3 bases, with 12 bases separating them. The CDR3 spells CASSSGPSDYGYTF. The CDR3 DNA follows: TGTGCCAGCAGCTCCGGGCCTTCTGACTATGGCTACACCTTC. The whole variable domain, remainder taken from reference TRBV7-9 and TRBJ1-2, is DTGVSQNPRHKITKRGQNVTFRCDPISEHNRLYWYRQTLGQGPEFLTYFQNEAQLEKSRLLSDRFSAERPKGSFSTLEIQRTEQGDSAMYLCASSSGPSDYGYTFGSGTRLTVV.

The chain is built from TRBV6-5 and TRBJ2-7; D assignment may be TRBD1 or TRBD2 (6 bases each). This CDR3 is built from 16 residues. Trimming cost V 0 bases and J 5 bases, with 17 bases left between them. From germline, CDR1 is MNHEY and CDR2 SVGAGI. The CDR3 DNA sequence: TGTGCCAGCAGTTACTCACGATGGGGGGCGAGCAACGAGCAGTACTTC. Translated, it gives CASSYSRWGASNEQYF.

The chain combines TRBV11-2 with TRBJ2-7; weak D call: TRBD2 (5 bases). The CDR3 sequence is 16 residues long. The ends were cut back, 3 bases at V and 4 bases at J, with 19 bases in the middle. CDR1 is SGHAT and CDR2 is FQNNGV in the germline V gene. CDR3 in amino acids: CASSLSRSAGVYEQYF. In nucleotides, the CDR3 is TGTGCCAGCAGCTTGTCTCGGTCGGCCGGGGTATACGAGCAGTACTTC.

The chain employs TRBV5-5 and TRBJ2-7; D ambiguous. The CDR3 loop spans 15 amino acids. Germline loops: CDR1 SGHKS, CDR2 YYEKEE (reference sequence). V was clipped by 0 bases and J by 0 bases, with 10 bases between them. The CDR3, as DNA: TGTGCCAGCAGCTTGGCGGCAGTAAACTCCTACGAGCAGTACTTC. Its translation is CASSLAAVNSYEQYF.

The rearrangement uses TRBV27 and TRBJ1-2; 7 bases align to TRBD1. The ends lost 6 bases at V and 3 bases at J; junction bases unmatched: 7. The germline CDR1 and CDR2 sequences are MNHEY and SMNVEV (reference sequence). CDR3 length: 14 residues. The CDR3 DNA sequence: TGTGCCAGCAGCGGTAGACAGGGCGACTATGGCTACACCTTC. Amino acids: CASSGRQGDYGYTF.

The CDR3 DNA reads TGTGCCAGCAGCTTCCCCGGACAGGGGGCCCTCACAGATACGCAGTATTTT. Translating it yields CASSFPGQGALTDTQYF. The V call is TRBV11-2, the J call TRBJ2-3, with 11 bases identical to TRBD1. This CDR3 contains 17 residues. V lost 3 bases to trimming and J lost 2 bases; unmatched junction nucleotides: 7. The germline V gene has CDR1 SGHAT and CDR2 FQNNGV. Looking up the rest from reference TRBV11-2 and TRBJ2-3 gives the full variable domain: EAGVAQSPRYKIIEKRQSVAFWCNPISGHATLYWYQQILGQGPKLLIQFQNNGVVDDSQLPKDRFSAERLKGVDSTLKIQPAKLEDSAVYLCASSFPGQGALTDTQYFGPGTRLTVL.

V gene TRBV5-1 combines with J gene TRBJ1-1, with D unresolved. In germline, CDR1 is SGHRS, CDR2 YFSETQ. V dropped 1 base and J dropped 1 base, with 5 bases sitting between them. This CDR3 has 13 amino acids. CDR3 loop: CASSLSKNTEAFF. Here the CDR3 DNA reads TGCGCCAGCAGCTTGTCGAAGAACACTGAAGCTTTCTTT.

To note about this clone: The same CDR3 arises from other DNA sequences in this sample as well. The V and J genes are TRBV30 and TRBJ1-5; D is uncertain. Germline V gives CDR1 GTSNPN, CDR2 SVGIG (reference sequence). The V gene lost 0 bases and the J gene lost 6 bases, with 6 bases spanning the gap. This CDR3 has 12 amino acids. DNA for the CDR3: TGTGCCTGGAGTGTAGAGGGTCAGCCCCAGCATTTT. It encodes CAWSVEGQPQHF.

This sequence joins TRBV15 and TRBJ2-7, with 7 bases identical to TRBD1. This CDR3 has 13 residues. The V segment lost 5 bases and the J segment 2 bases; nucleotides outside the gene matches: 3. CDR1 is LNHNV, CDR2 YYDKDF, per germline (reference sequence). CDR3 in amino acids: CATSAGTAYEQYF. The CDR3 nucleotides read TGTGCCACCAGCGCCGGGACAGCCTACGAGCAGTACTTC.

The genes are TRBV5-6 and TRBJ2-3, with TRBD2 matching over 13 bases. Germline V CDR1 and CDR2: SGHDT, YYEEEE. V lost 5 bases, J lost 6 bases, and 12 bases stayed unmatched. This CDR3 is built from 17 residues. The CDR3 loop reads CASRGMTGLAGTDTQYF. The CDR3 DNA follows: TGTGCCAGCAGGGGTATGACGGGACTAGCGGGAACGGATACGCAGTATTTT.

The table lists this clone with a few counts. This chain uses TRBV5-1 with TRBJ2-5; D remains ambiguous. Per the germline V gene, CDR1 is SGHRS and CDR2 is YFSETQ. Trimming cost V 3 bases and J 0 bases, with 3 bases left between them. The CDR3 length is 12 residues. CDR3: CASSWNQETQYF. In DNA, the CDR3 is TGCGCCAGCAGCTGGAACCAAGAGACCCAGTACTTC. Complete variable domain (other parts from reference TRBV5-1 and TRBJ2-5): KAGVTQTPRYLIKTRGQQVTLSCSPISGHRSVSWYQQTPGQGLQFLFEYFSETQRNKGNFPGRFSGRQFSNSRSEMNVSTLELGDSALYLCASSWNQETQYFGPGTRLLVL.

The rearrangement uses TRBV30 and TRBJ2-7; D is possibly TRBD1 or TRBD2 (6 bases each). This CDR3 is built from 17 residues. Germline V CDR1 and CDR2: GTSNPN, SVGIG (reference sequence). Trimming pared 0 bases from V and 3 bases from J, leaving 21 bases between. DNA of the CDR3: TGTGCCTGGAGTGTAGGTCAGTTTGGGGGGCCCATCTACGAGCAGTACTTC. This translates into CAWSVGQFGGPIYEQYF. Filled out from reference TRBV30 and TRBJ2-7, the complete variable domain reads SQTIHQWPATLVQPVGSPLSLECTVEGTSNPNLYWYRQAAGRGLQLLFYSVGIGQISSEVPQNLSASRPQDRQFILSSKKLLLSDSGFYLCAWSVGQFGGPIYEQYFGPGTRLTVT.

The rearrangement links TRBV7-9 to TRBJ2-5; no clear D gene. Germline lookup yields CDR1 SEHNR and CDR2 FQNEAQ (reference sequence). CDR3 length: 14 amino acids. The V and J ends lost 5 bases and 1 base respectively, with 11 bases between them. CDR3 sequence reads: CASSPVVTQETQYF. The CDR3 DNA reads TGTGCCAGCAGCCCCGTAGTGACCCAAGAGACCCAGTACTTC. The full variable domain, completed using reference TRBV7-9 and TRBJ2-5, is DTGVSQNPRHKITKRGQNVTFRCDPISEHNRLYWYRQTLGQGPEFLTYFQNEAQLEKSRLLSDRFSAERPKGSFSTLEIQRTEQGDSAMYLCASSPVVTQETQYFGPGTRLLVL.

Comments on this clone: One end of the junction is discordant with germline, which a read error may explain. CDR3 sequence (DNA): TGTGCCGGCAGCTCCCCCCAGGGGTCTGGGGCCAACGTCCTGACTTTC. Protein: CAGSSPQGSGANVLTF. This chain connects TRBV7-9 to TRBJ2-6; TRBD1 might be the D (6 bases). CDR1 is SEHNR, CDR2 FQNEAQ, per germline (reference sequence). CDR3 length: 16 amino acids.

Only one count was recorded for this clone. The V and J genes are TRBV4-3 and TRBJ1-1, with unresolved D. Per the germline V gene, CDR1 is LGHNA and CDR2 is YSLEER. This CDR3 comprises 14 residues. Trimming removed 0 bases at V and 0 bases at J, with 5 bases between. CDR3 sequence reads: CASSQDTLNTEAFF. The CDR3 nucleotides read TGCGCCAGCAGCCAAGACACCCTGAACACTGAAGCTTTCTTT.

The CDR3 protein is CASSQDQEGRQETQYF. Written as DNA, the CDR3 is TGCGCCAGCAGCCAAGATCAGGAGGGGCGGCAAGAGACCCAGTACTTC. This sequence joins TRBV4-1 and TRBJ2-5, with a tentative D call TRBD2 (6 bases). Trimming left V 0 bases short and J 2 bases short, with 13 bases between. This CDR3 contains 16 residues. The V gene's germline CDR1 is MGHRA and CDR2 YSYEKL.